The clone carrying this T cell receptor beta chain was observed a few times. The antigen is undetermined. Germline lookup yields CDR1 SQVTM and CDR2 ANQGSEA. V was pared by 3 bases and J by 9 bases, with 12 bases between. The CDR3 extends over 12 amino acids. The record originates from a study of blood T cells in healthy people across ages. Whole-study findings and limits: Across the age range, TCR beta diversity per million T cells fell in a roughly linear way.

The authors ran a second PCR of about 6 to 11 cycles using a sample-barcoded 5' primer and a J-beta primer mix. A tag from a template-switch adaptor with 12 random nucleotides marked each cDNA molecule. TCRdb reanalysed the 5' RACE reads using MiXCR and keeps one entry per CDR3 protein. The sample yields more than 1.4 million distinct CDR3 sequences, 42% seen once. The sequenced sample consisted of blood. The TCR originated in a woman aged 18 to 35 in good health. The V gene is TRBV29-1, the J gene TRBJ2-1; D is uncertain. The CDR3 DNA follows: TGCAGCGTTGACCTCCCCCCCGGTGAGCAGTTCTTC. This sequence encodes CSVDLPPGEQFF.